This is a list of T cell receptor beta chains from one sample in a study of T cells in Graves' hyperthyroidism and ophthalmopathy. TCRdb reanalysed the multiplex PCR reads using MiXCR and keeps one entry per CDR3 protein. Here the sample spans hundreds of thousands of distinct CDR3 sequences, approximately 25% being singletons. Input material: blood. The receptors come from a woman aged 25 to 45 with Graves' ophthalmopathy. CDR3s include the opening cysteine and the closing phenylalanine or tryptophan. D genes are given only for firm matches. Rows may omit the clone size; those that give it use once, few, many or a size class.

CDR3: CASTGPRTEAFF
DNA: TGTGCCAGCACCGGACCAAGGACTGAAGCTTTCTTT
V: TRBV6-2/TRBV6-3
D: .
size: many
J: TRBJ1-1

CDR3: CAWSGGEGRDTEAFF
DNA: TGTGCCTGGAGTGGCGGAGAGGGGAGGGACACTGAAGCTTTCTTT
V: TRBV30
D: .
size: few
J: TRBJ1-1

CDR3: CASRAALQGAEETQYF
DNA: TGTGCCAGCAGAGCCGCCTTACAGGGGGCGGAGGAGACCCAGTACTTC
V: TRBV12-3/TRBV12-4
D: TRBD1
size: many
J: TRBJ2-5

CDR3: CSASDPYEQYF
DNA: TGCAGTGCTAGTGATCCCTACGAGCAGTACTTC
V: TRBV20-1
D: .
size: .
J: TRBJ2-7

CDR3: CASKESLYEQYF
DNA: TGTGCCAGTAAGGAGAGCCTTTACGAGCAGTACTTC
V: TRBV6-1
D: .
size: many
J: TRBJ2-7

CDR3: CASSLMLAENTGELFF
DNA: TGTGCCAGCAGCCTGATGTTGGCCGAAAACACCGGGGAGCTGTTTTTT
V: TRBV14
D: .
size: .
J: TRBJ2-2

CDR3: CSAQSPTGYVTGELFF
DNA: TGCAGTGCCCAGTCACCGACAGGGTATGTCACCGGGGAGCTGTTTTTT
V: TRBV20-1
D: TRBD1
size: .
J: TRBJ2-2

CDR3: CASSPDGSGEQYF
DNA: TGCGCCAGCAGCCCGGACGGTTCTGGCGAGCAGTACTTC
V: TRBV5-1
D: .
size: .
J: TRBJ2-7

CDR3: CAWSPPGTGSGYTF
DNA: TGTGCCTGGAGTCCCCCCGGGACAGGGAGCGGCTACACCTTC
V: TRBV30
D: TRBD1
size: many
J: TRBJ1-2

CDR3: CASSYRLEPYEQYF
DNA: TGTGCCAGCAGTTATAGACTAGAGCCCTACGAGCAGTACTTC
V: TRBV6-5
D: .
size: .
J: TRBJ2-7

CDR3: CASTPVGGGYTF
DNA: TGTGCCAGCACCCCGGTAGGGGGAGGCTACACCTTC
V: TRBV12-3/TRBV12-4
D: .
size: .
J: TRBJ1-2

CDR3: CASSCTVTYEQYF
DNA: TGTGCCAGTAGCTGTACAGTAACCTACGAGCAGTACTTC
V: TRBV11-1
D: .
size: few
J: TRBJ2-7

CDR3: CASSLRIAGQETQYF
DNA: TGTGCCAGCAGCCTGCGGATAGCGGGGCAAGAGACCCAGTACTTC
V: TRBV3-1
D: TRBD2
size: .
J: TRBJ2-5

CDR3: CASSLLFVGGAGEQPQHF
DNA: TGTGCCAGCAGTTTATTATTTGTGGGGGGTGCGGGTGAACAGCCCCAGCATTTT
V: TRBV27
D: .
size: .
J: TRBJ1-5

CDR3: CASSPDRAGANVLTF
DNA: TGTGCCAGCAGTCCCGACAGGGCTGGGGCCAACGTCCTGACTTTC
V: TRBV12-3/TRBV12-4
D: TRBD1
size: many
J: TRBJ2-6

CDR3: CASSRQGGTTNEKLFF
DNA: TGTGCCAGCAGTCGACAGGGTGGTACCACTAATGAAAAACTGTTTTTT
V: TRBV6-4
D: TRBD1
size: many
J: TRBJ1-4

CDR3: CASSWISRGETQYF
DNA: TGTGCCAGCAGTTGGATCTCCAGGGGAGAGACCCAGTACTTC
V: TRBV6-5
D: .
size: .
J: TRBJ2-5

CDR3: CASSSPDGRNTEAFF
DNA: TGTGCCAGCAGCTCACCAGATGGACGGAACACTGAAGCTTTCTTT
V: TRBV7-9
D: .
size: many
J: TRBJ1-1

CDR3: CASSFGQGAARTIYF
DNA: TGCGCCAGCAGCTTTGGACAGGGGGCAGCTCGCACCATATATTTT
V: TRBV5-1
D: TRBD1
size: many
J: TRBJ1-3

CDR3: CATYRDRVGETQYF
DNA: TGTGCCACCTACCGGGACAGGGTGGGAGAGACCCAGTACTTC
V: TRBV28
D: TRBD1
size: .
J: TRBJ2-5

CDR3: CASSAGSLFDQPQHF
DNA: TGTGCCAGCAGTGCTGGATCACTATTCGATCAGCCCCAGCATTTT
V: TRBV28
D: .
size: many
J: TRBJ1-5

CDR3: CASSIEGYGYTF
DNA: TGTGCCAGTAGTATTGAGGGGTATGGCTACACCTTC
V: TRBV19
D: .
size: .
J: TRBJ1-2

CDR3: CASSLRGGSYEQYF
DNA: TGTGCCAGCAGTCTGAGGGGGGGCTCCTACGAGCAGTACTTC
V: TRBV6-5
D: .
size: many
J: TRBJ2-7

CDR3: CASSLITGRAFF
DNA: TGTGCCAGCAGCTTAATAACAGGACGAGCTTTCTTT
V: TRBV11-2
D: .
size: many
J: TRBJ1-1

CDR3: CASTRTGELFF
DNA: TGTGCCAGCACTCGCACCGGGGAGCTGTTTTTT
V: TRBV2
D: .
size: many
J: TRBJ2-2

CDR3: CSASGLGNTEAFF
DNA: TGCAGTGCTAGTGGTCTTGGGAACACTGAAGCTTTCTTT
V: TRBV20-1
D: .
size: many
J: TRBJ1-1

CDR3: CASSQERGGQETQYF
DNA: TGTGCCAGCAGCCAAGAGCGGGGGGGCCAAGAGACCCAGTACTTC
V: TRBV4-2
D: TRBD2
size: many
J: TRBJ2-5

CDR3: CASSVATGTGYEGYTF
DNA: TGTGCCAGCAGCGTCGCGACCGGGACAGGTTACGAGGGCTACACCTTC
V: TRBV7-9
D: TRBD1
size: many
J: TRBJ1-2

CDR3: CASSYTPGIRNTEAFF
DNA: TGTGCCAGCAGTTATACCCCGGGGATAAGGAACACTGAAGCTTTCTTT
V: TRBV6-5
D: .
size: many
J: TRBJ1-1

CDR3: CASSLGVRGSDTEAFF
DNA: TGTGCCAGCAGTTTAGGTGTCAGGGGTTCGGACACTGAAGCTTTCTTT
V: TRBV12-3/TRBV12-4
D: .
size: .
J: TRBJ1-1

CDR3: CVCSYRGVGSNQPQHF
DNA: TGTGTCTGCAGTTATCGGGGGGTGGGGAGCAATCAGCCCCAGCATTTT
V: TRBV6-2/TRBV6-3
D: .
size: .
J: TRBJ1-5

CDR3: CSVEGPQTYGYTF
DNA: TGCAGCGTTGAAGGGCCACAGACCTATGGCTACACCTTC
V: TRBV29-1
D: .
size: many
J: TRBJ1-2

CDR3: CAISGTGGELAGFSWQYF
DNA: TGTGCCATCAGTGGGACAGGGGGCGAGCTAGCGGGTTTCTCCTGGCAGTACTTC
V: TRBV10-3
D: TRBD1
size: many
J: TRBJ2-7

CDR3: CASSLSGTMEAFF
DNA: TGTGCCAGCAGTTTATCGGGGACAATGGAAGCTTTCTTT
V: TRBV27
D: .
size: many
J: TRBJ1-1

CDR3: CASSLSGPAGTEAFF
DNA: TGTGCCAGCAGCCTTAGCGGACCAGCGGGCACTGAAGCTTTCTTT
V: TRBV2
D: .
size: many
J: TRBJ1-1

CDR3: CASSPLDRSQPQHF
DNA: TGTGCCAGCAGCCCACTGGACAGGTCCCAGCCCCAGCATTTT
V: TRBV11-2
D: TRBD1
size: many
J: TRBJ1-5

CDR3: CASSSVGWYSNQPQHF
DNA: TGTGCCAGCAGTTCAGTGGGGTGGTATAGCAATCAGCCCCAGCATTTT
V: TRBV27
D: .
size: few
J: TRBJ1-5

CDR3: CASSPWDSRNTIYF
DNA: TGTGCCAGCAGTCCGTGGGACAGCAGAAACACCATATATTTT
V: TRBV12-3/TRBV12-4
D: TRBD1
size: many
J: TRBJ1-3

CDR3: CSAISGNSYEQYF
DNA: TGCAGTGCTATTAGCGGGAACTCCTACGAGCAGTACTTC
V: TRBV20-1
D: TRBD2
size: many
J: TRBJ2-7

CDR3: CASSPRNRGGYTF
DNA: TGTGCCAGCAGCCCTAGAAACCGAGGTGGCTACACCTTC
V: TRBV7-9
D: .
size: many
J: TRBJ1-2

CDR3: CASSPGQGGTEAFF
DNA: TGTGCCAGCAGCCCCGGACAGGGGGGCACTGAAGCTTTCTTT
V: TRBV7-3
D: TRBD1
size: many
J: TRBJ1-1

CDR3: CASSGVGAPNQPQHF
DNA: TGTGCCAGTAGTGGCGTAGGGGCCCCAAATCAGCCCCAGCATTTT
V: TRBV19
D: .
size: many
J: TRBJ1-5

CDR3: CASTRGQAYEQYF
DNA: TGTGCCAGCACCCGAGGACAGGCCTACGAGCAGTACTTC
V: TRBV12-3/TRBV12-4
D: TRBD1
size: many
J: TRBJ2-7

CDR3: CASSPGLAEQETQYF
DNA: TGCGCCAGCAGCCCGGGACTAGCGGAGCAAGAGACCCAGTACTTC
V: TRBV5-1
D: TRBD2
size: few
J: TRBJ2-5

CDR3: CSARDFDRGAYEQYF
DNA: TGCAGTGCTAGAGATTTCGACAGGGGAGCCTACGAGCAGTACTTC
V: TRBV20-1
D: TRBD1
size: once
J: TRBJ2-7

CDR3: CASREMNRGQGYGYTF
DNA: TGTGCCAGCAGGGAGATGAACAGGGGGCAAGGCTATGGCTACACCTTC
V: TRBV6-2/TRBV6-3
D: TRBD1
size: many
J: TRBJ1-2

CDR3: CASILGDFNYGYTF
DNA: TGTGCCAGCATCTTGGGGGACTTTAACTATGGCTACACCTTC
V: TRBV6-5
D: .
size: many
J: TRBJ1-2

CDR3: CASNPGLLEGTQYF
DNA: TGTGCCAGCAACCCGGGACTACTGGAAGGGACCCAGTACTTC
V: TRBV12-3/TRBV12-4
D: TRBD2
size: many
J: TRBJ2-5

CDR3: CASSPPGGLGNEQYF
DNA: TGTGCCAGCAGTCCCCCAGGGGGCCTGGGAAACGAGCAGTACTTC
V: TRBV12-3/TRBV12-4
D: TRBD1
size: .
J: TRBJ2-7

CDR3: CASNDRVNYEQYF
DNA: TGTGCCAGTAACGACAGGGTCAACTACGAGCAGTACTTC
V: TRBV19
D: TRBD1
size: many
J: TRBJ2-7

CDR3: CASSPLALYGYTF
DNA: TGTGCCAGCAGCCCCCTGGCCCTCTATGGCTACACCTTC
V: TRBV28
D: .
size: .
J: TRBJ1-2

CDR3: CASSEAKPGRTEAFF
DNA: TGTGCCAGCAGTGAAGCGAAACCTGGACGGACTGAAGCTTTCTTT
V: TRBV2
D: .
size: few
J: TRBJ1-1

CDR3: CASSLRQVAEAFF
DNA: TGTGCCAGCAGTTTGCGACAGGTCGCTGAAGCTTTCTTT
V: TRBV28
D: .
size: many
J: TRBJ1-1

CDR3: CASSYLPGTFKNYGYTF
DNA: TGTGCCAGCAGCTACCTTCCCGGGACATTTAAGAACTATGGCTACACCTTC
V: TRBV7-9
D: .
size: many
J: TRBJ1-2

CDR3: CASSWTGGYTF
DNA: TGTGCCAGCAGTTGGACAGGTGGCTACACCTTC
V: TRBV28
D: TRBD1
size: .
J: TRBJ1-2